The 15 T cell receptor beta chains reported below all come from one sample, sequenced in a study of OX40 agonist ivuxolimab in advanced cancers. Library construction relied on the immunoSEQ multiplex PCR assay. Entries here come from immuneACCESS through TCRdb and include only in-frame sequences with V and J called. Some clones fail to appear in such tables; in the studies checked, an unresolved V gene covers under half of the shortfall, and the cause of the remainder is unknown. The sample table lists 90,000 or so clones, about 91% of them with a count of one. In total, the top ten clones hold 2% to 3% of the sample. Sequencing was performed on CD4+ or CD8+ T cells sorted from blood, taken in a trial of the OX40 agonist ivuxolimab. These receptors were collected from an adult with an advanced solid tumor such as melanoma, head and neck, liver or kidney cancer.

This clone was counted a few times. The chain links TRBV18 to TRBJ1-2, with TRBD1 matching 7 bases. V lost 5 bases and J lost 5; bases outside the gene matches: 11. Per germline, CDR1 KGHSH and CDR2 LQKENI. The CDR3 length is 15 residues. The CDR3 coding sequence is TGTGCCAGCTCAGGGGGGACAGCGGACCCTTATGGCTACACCTTC. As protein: CASSGGTADPYGYTF.

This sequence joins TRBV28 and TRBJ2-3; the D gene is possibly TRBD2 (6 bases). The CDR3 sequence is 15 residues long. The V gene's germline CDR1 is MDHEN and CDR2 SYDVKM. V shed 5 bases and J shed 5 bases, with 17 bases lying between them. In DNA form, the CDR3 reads TGTGCCAGCAGTACAGTGGAGGGCCTGGGAGATACGCAGTATTTT. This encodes CASSTVEGLGDTQYF.

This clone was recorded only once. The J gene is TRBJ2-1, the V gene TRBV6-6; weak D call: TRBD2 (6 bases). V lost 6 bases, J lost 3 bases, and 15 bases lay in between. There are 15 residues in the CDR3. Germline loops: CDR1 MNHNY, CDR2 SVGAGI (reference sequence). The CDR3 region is CASSPTSFFYNEQFF. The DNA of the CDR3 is TGTGCCAGCAGCCCCACTAGCTTTTTCTACAATGAGCAGTTCTTC.

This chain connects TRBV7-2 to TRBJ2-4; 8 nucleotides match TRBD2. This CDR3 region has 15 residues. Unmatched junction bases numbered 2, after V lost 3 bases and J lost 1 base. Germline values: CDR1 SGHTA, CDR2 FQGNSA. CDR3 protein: CASSFSGTAKNIQYF. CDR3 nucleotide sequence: TGTGCCAGCAGCTTTAGCGGGACTGCCAAAAACATTCAGTACTTC.

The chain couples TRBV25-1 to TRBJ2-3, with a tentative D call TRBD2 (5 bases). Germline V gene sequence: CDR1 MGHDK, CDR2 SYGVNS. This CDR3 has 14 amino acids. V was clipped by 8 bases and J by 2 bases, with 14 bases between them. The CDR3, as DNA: TGTGCCAGCCTTCCAGCGGACTTCACAGATACGCAGTATTTT. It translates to CASLPADFTDTQYF. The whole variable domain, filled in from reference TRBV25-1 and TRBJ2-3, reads EADIYQTPRYLVIGTGKKITLECSQTMGHDKMYWYQQDPGMELHLIHYSYGVNSTEKGDLSSESTVSRIRTEHFPLTLESARPSHTSQYLCASLPADFTDTQYFGPGTRLTVL.

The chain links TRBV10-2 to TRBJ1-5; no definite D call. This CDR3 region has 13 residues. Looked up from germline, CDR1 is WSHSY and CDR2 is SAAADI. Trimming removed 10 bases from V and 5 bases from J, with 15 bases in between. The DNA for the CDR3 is TGCGCCACCAATTATCAGGAGGATCAGCCCCAGCATTTT. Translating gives CATNYQEDQPQHF.

Here the CDR3 DNA reads TGCAGCGTTGAAGAGGGGGAGCGGACGCAGTATTTT. Residues: CSVEEGERTQYF. The chain links TRBV29-1 to TRBJ2-3; D possibly matches TRBD1 or TRBD2 (5 bases each). The CDR3 covers 12 residues. V lost 0 bases and J 9 bases, leaving 10 bases between the germline ends. Per the germline V gene, CDR1 is SQVTM and CDR2 is ANQGSEA.

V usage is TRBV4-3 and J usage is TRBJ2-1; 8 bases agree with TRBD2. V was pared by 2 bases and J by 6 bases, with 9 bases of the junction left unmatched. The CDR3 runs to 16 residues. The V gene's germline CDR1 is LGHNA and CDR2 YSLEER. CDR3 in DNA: TGCGCCAGCAGCCAAATTGCGGGAGGATGGTCCAATGAGCAGTTCTTC. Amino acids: CASSQIAGGWSNEQFF.

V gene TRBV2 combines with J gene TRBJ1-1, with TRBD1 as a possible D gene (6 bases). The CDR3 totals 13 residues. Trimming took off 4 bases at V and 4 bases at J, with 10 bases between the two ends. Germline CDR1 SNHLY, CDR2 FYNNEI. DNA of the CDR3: TGTGCCAGCAGTGCAACAGGGAGCACTGAAGCTTTCTTT. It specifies CASSATGSTEAFF.

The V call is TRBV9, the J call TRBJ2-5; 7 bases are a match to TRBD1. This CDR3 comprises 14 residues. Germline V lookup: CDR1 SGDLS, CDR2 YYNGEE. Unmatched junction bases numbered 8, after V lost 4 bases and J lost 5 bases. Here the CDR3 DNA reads TGTGCCAGCAGCCCTCGTACAGGGGAGGAGACCCAGTACTTC. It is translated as CASSPRTGEETQYF.

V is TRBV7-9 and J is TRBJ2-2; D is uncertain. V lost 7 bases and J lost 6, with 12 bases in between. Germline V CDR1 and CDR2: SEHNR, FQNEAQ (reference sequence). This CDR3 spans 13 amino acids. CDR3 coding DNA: TGTGCCAGCAATGAATATGAGGCCGGGGAGCTGTTTTTT. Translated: CASNEYEAGELFF. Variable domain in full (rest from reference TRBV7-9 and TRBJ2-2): DTGVSQNPRHKITKRGQNVTFRCDPISEHNRLYWYRQTLGQGPEFLTYFQNEAQLEKSRLLSDRFSAERPKGSFSTLEIQRTEQGDSAMYLCASNEYEAGELFFGEGSRLTVL.

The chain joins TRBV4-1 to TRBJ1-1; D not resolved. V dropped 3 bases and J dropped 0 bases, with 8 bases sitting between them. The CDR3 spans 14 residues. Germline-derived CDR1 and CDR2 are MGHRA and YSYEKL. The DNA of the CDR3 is TGCGCCAGCAGCCACCACCCATTGAACACTGAAGCTTTCTTT. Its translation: CASSHHPLNTEAFF.

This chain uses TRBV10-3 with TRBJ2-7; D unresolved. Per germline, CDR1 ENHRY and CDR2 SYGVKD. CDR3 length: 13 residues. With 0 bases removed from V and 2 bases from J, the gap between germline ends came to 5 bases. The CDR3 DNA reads TGTGCCATCAGTGAGTCGGGGACCTACGAGCAGTACTTC. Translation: CAISESGTYEQYF.

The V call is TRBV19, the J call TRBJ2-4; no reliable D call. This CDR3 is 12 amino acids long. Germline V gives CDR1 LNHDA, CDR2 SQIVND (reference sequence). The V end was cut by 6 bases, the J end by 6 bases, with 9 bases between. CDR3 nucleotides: TGTGCCAGTAGGGCAGGACGAAACATTCAGTACTTC. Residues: CASRAGRNIQYF.

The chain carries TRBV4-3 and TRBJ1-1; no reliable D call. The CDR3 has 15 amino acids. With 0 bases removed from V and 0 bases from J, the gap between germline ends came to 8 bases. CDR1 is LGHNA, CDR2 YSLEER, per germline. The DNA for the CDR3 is TGCGCCAGCAGCCAAGAGGGCAGAATGAACACTGAAGCTTTCTTT. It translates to CASSQEGRMNTEAFF.